This TCR beta chain was documented in a study of T cells in narcolepsy. The wider study: Donors had narcolepsy type 1 or type 2, or were healthy controls.

The method was immunoSEQ multiplex PCR; TCRdb's version includes in-frame clones alone and lacks a portion of them. The sample contains 30,000 to 35,000 clones, 60% to 85% of which appear only once. With respect to this clone: The antigen remains undetermined.

Germline assignment: CDR1 SGHAT and CDR2 FQNNGV. The J segment lost 4 bases and the V segment lost 2 bases, leaving 0 bases of the junction unmatched. The CDR3 contains 13 residues. Study-wide findings and caveats: Same-patient CSF and blood CD4+ T cell clonotypes included HCRT-specific and TRIB2-specific autoreactive ones. Healthy controls reportedly lacked the autoreactive clonotypes serially found in patients' blood.

The clonotype was recovered from a human donor in good health. The genes are TRBV11-2 and TRBJ1-1, with TRBD1 matching over 8 bases. The specimen sequenced was memory (CD45RA-) CD4+ T cells from blood. The CDR3 region has the DNA TGTGCCAGCAGCTTACAGGGGGCCACTGAAGCTTTCTTT. Amino acids: CASSLQGATEAFF.